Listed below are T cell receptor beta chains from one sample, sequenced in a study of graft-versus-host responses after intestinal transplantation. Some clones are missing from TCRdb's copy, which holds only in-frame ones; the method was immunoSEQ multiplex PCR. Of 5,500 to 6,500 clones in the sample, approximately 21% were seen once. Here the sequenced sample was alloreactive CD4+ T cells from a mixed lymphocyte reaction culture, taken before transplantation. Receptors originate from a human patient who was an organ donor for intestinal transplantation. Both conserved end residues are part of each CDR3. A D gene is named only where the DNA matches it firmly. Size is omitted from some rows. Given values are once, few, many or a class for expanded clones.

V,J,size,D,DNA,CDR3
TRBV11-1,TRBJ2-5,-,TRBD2,TGTGCCAGCAGCCGACTAGCGGGGGCCCAAGAGACCCAGTACTTC,CASSRLAGAQETQYF
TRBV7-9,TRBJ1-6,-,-,TGTGCCAGCAGCCAAGGAAATTCACCCCTCCACTTT,CASSQGNSPLHF
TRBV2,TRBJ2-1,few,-,TGTGCCATAATAGCGGTTAGCTCCTACAATGAGCAGTTCTTC,CAIIAVSSYNEQFF
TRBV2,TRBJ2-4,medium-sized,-,TGTGCCAGCAGTGAGGCTAGTGCCGGGATTGACATTCAGTACTTC,CASSEASAGIDIQYF
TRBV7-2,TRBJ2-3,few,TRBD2,TGCGCCAGCAGCCAAGTCGGCGGGGGAGTCACAGATACGCAGTATTTT,CASSQVGGGVTDTQYF
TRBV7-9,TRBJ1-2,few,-,TGTGCCAGCAGCTTAGGGTCGGCAGGGATTTATGGCTACACCTTC,CASSLGSAGIYGYTF
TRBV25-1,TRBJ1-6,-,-,TGTGCCAGCAGTGATTCACTCGGAGATTCACCCCTCCACTTT,CASSDSLGDSPLHF
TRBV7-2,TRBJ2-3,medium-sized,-,TGTGCCAGCAGCTTAGATTTCACAGATACGCAGTATTTT,CASSLDFTDTQYF
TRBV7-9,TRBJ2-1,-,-,TGTGCCAGCAGCTTCACTTCCTCAGCTCGCTCCTACAATGAGCAGTTCTTC,CASSFTSSARSYNEQFF
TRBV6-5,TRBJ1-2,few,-,TGTGCCAGCAGTGAATATCGGGATACGGGGGGCTACACCTTC,CASSEYRDTGGYTF
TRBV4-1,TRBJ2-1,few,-,TGCGCCAGCAGCCAAGATCGGTCAGGGACCCTCTACAATGAGCAGTTCTTC,CASSQDRSGTLYNEQFF
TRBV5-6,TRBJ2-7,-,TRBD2,TGTGCCAGCAGCCGCCCCGGACTAGCGGGGTACGAGCAGTACTTC,CASSRPGLAGYEQYF
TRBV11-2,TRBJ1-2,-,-,TGTGCCAGCAGCTTAGAAACGAACTATGGCTACACCTTC,CASSLETNYGYTF
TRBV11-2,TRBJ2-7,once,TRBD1,TGTGCCAGCAGCTCCGGGACAGGGAGCCCTTACTCCTACGAGCAGTACTTC,CASSSGTGSPYSYEQYF
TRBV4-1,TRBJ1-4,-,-,TGCGCCAGCAGCCAAGATCCAACTAATGAAAAACTGTTTTTT,CASSQDPTNEKLFF
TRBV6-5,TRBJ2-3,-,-,TGTGCCAGCAGACTAACAGGGTTAGATACGCAGTATTTT,CASRLTGLDTQYF
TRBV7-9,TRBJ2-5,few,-,TGTGCCAGCACCGTGGCCAGTCGGGGAGAGACCCAGTACTTC,CASTVASRGETQYF
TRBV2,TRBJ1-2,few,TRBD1,TGTGCCAGCAACCCCAAAACAGGGGAGAACGGCTACACCTTC,CASNPKTGENGYTF
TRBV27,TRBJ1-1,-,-,TGTTCCAGCAGTTTGATGTGGACTGACACTGAAGCTTTCTTT,CSSSLMWTDTEAFF
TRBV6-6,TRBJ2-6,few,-,TGTGCCAGCAGTCCAGGGGCGTCTGGGGCCAACGTCCTGACTTTC,CASSPGASGANVLTF
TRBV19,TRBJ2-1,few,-,TGTGCCAGTAGTAGTCTGGGCGCCTCTTACAATGAGCAGTTCTTC,CASSSLGASYNEQFF
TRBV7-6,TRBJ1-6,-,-,TGTGCCAGCAGCTTAAAGTTATTTAATTCACCCCTCCACTTT,CASSLKLFNSPLHF
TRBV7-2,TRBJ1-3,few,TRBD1,TGTGCCAGCAGCTTAGCTGGACAGGGGGCTGGAAACACCATATATTTT,CASSLAGQGAGNTIYF